This T cell receptor beta chain stems from a study of cytotoxic CD8 clonotypes in ibrutinib-treated CLL. Findings of the study overall: Having risen at ibrutinib response, clonality had fallen back toward baseline by progression.

Trimming removed 5 bases at V and 0 bases at J, with 10 bases between. The CDR3 covers 14 residues. CDR1 is SEHNR, CDR2 FQNEAQ, per germline (reference sequence). Clones were sequenced by immunoSEQ multiplex PCR, and TCRdb holds only the in-frame ones, with some missing. The data hold 200,000 to 250,000 clones, with 79% observed a single time. This clone appeared once. Its specificity is unknown. The material was PBMCs, obtained after 12 months of ibrutinib treatment. This TCR derives from a human donor with chronic lymphocytic leukemia. The chain joins TRBV7-9 to TRBJ1-2; D gene ambiguous. Here the CDR3 DNA reads TGTGCCAGCAGCGCCCAAGCCGCTAACTATGGCTACACCTTC. Translating gives CASSAQAANYGYTF.